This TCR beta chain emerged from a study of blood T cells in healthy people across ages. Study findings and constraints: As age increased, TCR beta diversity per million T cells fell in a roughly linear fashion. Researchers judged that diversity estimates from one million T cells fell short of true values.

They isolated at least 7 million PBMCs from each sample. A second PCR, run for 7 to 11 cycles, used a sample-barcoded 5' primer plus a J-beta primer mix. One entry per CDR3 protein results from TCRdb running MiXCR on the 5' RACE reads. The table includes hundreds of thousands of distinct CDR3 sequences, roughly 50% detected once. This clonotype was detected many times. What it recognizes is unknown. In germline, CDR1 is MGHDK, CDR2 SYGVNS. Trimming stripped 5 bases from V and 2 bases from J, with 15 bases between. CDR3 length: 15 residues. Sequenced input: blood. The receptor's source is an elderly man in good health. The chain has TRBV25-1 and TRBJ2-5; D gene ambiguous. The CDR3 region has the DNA TGTGCCAGCAGTCCATCCACGGACCTACAAGAGACCCAGTACTTC. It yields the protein CASSPSTDLQETQYF. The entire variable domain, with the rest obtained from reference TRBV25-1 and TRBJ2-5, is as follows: EADIYQTPRYLVIGTGKKITLECSQTMGHDKMYWYQQDPGMELHLIHYSYGVNSTEKGDLSSESTVSRIRTEHFPLTLESARPSHTSQYLCASSPSTDLQETQYFGPGTRLLVL.